Below are 5 T cell receptor beta chains sequenced from a single sample in a study of T-cell reconstitution after alpha-beta-depleted transplantation in children. This sample's TCRbeta library carried unique molecular identifier barcodes. TCRdb re-analysed the PCR reads in MiXCR, keeping a single row per CDR3 protein. The sample contains 80,000 or so distinct CDR3 sequences, around 14% of which appear only once. The specimen comprised PBMCs, mostly from graft donor cells, sampled 180 days after TCRalphabeta/CD19-depleted stem cell transplant. These receptor sequences come from a male patient between 2 and 10 years old who had a stem cell transplant for acute lymphoblastic leukemia, so the T cells may come from the graft donor.

The sample holds a few counts of this clonotype. The chain recombines TRBV7-2 with TRBJ2-3; 8 positions agree with TRBD1. The CDR3 runs to 11 residues. Germline lookup yields CDR1 SGHTA and CDR2 FQGNSA. V shed 1 base, J shed 14 bases, and the junction held 2 bases outside the gene matches. CDR3 amino acids: CASSLGTGRYF. In nucleotides, the CDR3 is TGTGCCAGCAGCTTAGGGACAGGGCGGTATTTT.

The genes are TRBV20-1 and TRBJ2-5; D possibly corresponds to TRBD2 (5 bases). V lost 6 bases and J lost 5, with 13 bases in between. Germline CDR1 reads DFQATT; CDR2 reads SNEGSKA (reference sequence). This CDR3 contains 12 residues. In nucleotides, the CDR3 is TGCAGTGCGAAGGGCGGGCCCGAGACCCAGTACTTC. It translates to CSAKGGPETQYF.

The J gene is TRBJ2-7, the V gene TRBV20-1, with TRBD2 identical over 7 bases. Germline CDR1 is DFQATT and CDR2 is SNEGSKA (reference sequence). V dropped 2 bases and J dropped 2; count of bases not matched to a gene: 6. This CDR3 spans 14 amino acids. Here the CDR3 reads CSARTGGPTYEQYF. CDR3 bases: TGCAGTGCTAGAACGGGAGGCCCGACCTACGAGCAGTACTTC.

This clonotype has a handful of counts. The chain carries TRBV25-1 and TRBJ1-2; possibly TRBD1 for D (5 bases). This CDR3 spans 11 amino acids. V was cut by 7 bases and J by 7 bases, with 10 bases left in between. CDR1 is MGHDK and CDR2 is SYGVNS in the germline V gene. The CDR3 nucleotides read TGTGCCAGCAACCAGGGTCGTGGCTACACCTTC. The encoded protein is CASNQGRGYTF.

J is TRBJ2-4 and V is TRBV30; 9 nucleotides match TRBD2. This CDR3 has 17 amino acids. Germline V gene data show CDR1 as GTSNPN and CDR2 as SVGIG (reference sequence). J lost 9 bases, V lost 0 bases, and 15 bases had no gene match. Here the CDR3 reads CAWSVRASGIGGSIQYF. The CDR3 nucleotides read TGTGCCTGGAGTGTACGAGCTAGCGGGATAGGGGGGAGCATTCAGTACTTC.